These 25 T cell receptor beta chains were sequenced from one sample in a study of vaccination effects on CD4 cells after COVID-19. No antigen has been identified for these receptors. Ahead of sequencing, the ViraFEST assay grew antigen-specific CD4+ T cells using viral peptide pools. After less than 11 days in culture, the CD4+ T cells were isolated. Documented for the person is a PCR-confirmed SARS-CoV-2 infection occurring between March and December 2020. Assay: immunoSEQ multiplex PCR; the TCRdb copy retains only in-frame clones and omits some. The sample carries about 45,000 clones, about 75% recorded once. Specimen: CD4+ T cells from PBMCs cultured with a peptide pool, collected before COVID-19 vaccination. The receptors stem from a human donor who had a prior SARS-CoV-2 infection.

The chain uses TRBV7-9 and TRBJ1-3; no clear D. Germline CDR1 and CDR2: SEHNR and FQNEAQ (reference sequence). Trimming removed 5 bases from V and 0 bases from J, with 11 bases in between. CDR3 length: 15 residues. CDR3 in amino acids: CASSRRRSSGNTIYF. CDR3 nucleotide sequence: TGTGCCAGCAGCCGCAGAAGATCCTCTGGAAACACCATATATTTT.

This chain uses TRBV5-1 with TRBJ1-2; no clear D gene. Trimming removed 4 bases at V and 4 bases at J, with 26 bases between. The CDR3 is 18 residues long. From germline, CDR1 is SGHRS and CDR2 YFSETQ. The chain's CDR3 is CASSPHPNRVQTTYGYTF. The CDR3 DNA reads TGCGCCAGCAGCCCACATCCAAATCGGGTCCAGACAACCTATGGCTACACCTTC. The full variable domain, in which reference TRBV5-1 and TRBJ1-2 provide the parts outside the CDR3, is KAGVTQTPRYLIKTRGQQVTLSCSPISGHRSVSWYQQTPGQGLQFLFEYFSETQRNKGNFPGRFSGRQFSNSRSEMNVSTLELGDSALYLCASSPHPNRVQTTYGYTFGSGTRLTVV.

The table lists this clone with a count of one. The rearrangement uses TRBV2 and TRBJ2-5, with D tentatively TRBD1 or TRBD2 (5 bases each). This CDR3 has 15 residues. V was pared by 1 base and J by 4 bases, with 13 bases between. Germline lookup yields CDR1 SNHLY and CDR2 FYNNEI. The CDR3 here is CASSEVRGLAETQYF. The CDR3 nucleotides are TGTGCCAGCAGTGAAGTACGGGGCCTAGCAGAGACCCAGTACTTC.

J is TRBJ2-7 and V is TRBV7-2; D gene ambiguous. Germline-derived CDR1 and CDR2 are SGHTA and FQGNSA. Trimming took 0 bases from V and 1 from J, leaving 10 bases between them. CDR3 length equals 15 residues. CDR3 in DNA: TGTGCCAGCAGCTTAGCCCCCCCCGGTTCCTACGAGCAGTACTTC. It is translated as CASSLAPPGSYEQYF.

In its sample, this clone was seen a few times. This chain links TRBV7-9 with TRBJ2-1, with D perhaps matching TRBD1 or TRBD2 (6 bases each). The CDR3 has 14 residues. V shed 5 bases and J shed 7 bases, with 15 bases lying between them. Germline values: CDR1 SEHNR, CDR2 FQNEAQ (reference sequence). CDR3 sequence: CASSLEWGANEQFF. Written as DNA, the CDR3 is TGTGCCAGCAGCCTAGAGTGGGGGGCGAATGAGCAGTTCTTC. Supplemented by reference TRBV7-9 and TRBJ2-1, the full variable domain reads DTGVSQNPRHKITKRGQNVTFRCDPISEHNRLYWYRQTLGQGPEFLTYFQNEAQLEKSRLLSDRFSAERPKGSFSTLEIQRTEQGDSAMYLCASSLEWGANEQFFGPGTRLTVL.

The rearrangement links TRBV9 to TRBJ2-2; D not resolved. Deletions cut 0 bases from V and 6 bases from J, with 9 bases between. CDR3 length: 14 residues. Germline lookup yields CDR1 SGDLS and CDR2 YYNGEE. The CDR3 protein is CASSVAPQPGELFF. The CDR3 DNA reads TGTGCCAGCAGCGTAGCCCCCCAGCCCGGGGAGCTGTTTTTT.

This clone was counted once. The rearrangement joins TRBV18 to TRBJ1-1; TRBD1 might be the D (5 bases). Germline V lookup: CDR1 KGHSH, CDR2 LQKENI. Trimming took 5 bases from V and 5 from J, leaving 21 bases between them. CDR3 length equals 16 residues. CDR3 nucleotides: TGTGCCAGCTCAGGTCCCGGGGCCGGGGAGGGGACTGAAGCTTTCTTT. As protein: CASSGPGAGEGTEAFF.

The rearrangement joins TRBV12-3 or TRBV12-4 to TRBJ2-2; D possibly corresponds to TRBD1 (6 bases). CDR3 length equals 13 residues. V was pared by 7 bases and J by 6 bases, with 12 bases between. The CDR3 spells CASKTGTAGELFF. In nucleotides, the CDR3 is TGTGCCAGCAAAACAGGGACCGCCGGGGAGCTGTTTTTT.

The chain carries TRBV5-8 and TRBJ1-2; a weak D match, TRBD1 (5 bases). Germline CDR1 and CDR2: SGHTS and YDEGEE. V lost 2 bases to trimming and J lost 4 bases, with 9 bases between them. This CDR3 is 13 amino acids long. The CDR3 region is CASSLQVLYGYTF. The CDR3 bases are TGTGCCAGCAGCTTACAGGTTCTCTATGGCTACACCTTC.

The chain couples TRBV27 to TRBJ2-7, with TRBD1 matching over 8 bases. Germline CDR1 and CDR2: MNHEY and SMNVEV (reference sequence). The CDR3 length is 14 residues. Losses at the gene ends were 5 bases for V and 0 bases for J; bases not matched to a gene: 3. CDR3 DNA sequence: TGTGCCAGCAGTGTGGACAGGGACTCCTACGAGCAGTACTTC. Translated: CASSVDRDSYEQYF.

The V and J genes are TRBV5-1 and TRBJ1-1, with no clear D. Germline loops: CDR1 SGHRS, CDR2 YFSETQ. The germline V and J ends were trimmed by 4 bases and 0 bases, with 13 bases remaining between them. The CDR3 is 15 residues long. As DNA, the CDR3 is TGCGCCAGCAGCCCACAAAGTGCAATGAACACTGAAGCTTTCTTT. Its translation is CASSPQSAMNTEAFF.

V and J are TRBV30 and TRBJ2-5; a possible D gene is TRBD2 (6 bases). This CDR3 contains 14 residues. Germline V gives CDR1 GTSNPN, CDR2 SVGIG (reference sequence). Trimming cost V 0 bases and J 5 bases, with 13 bases left between them. The CDR3 protein is CAWSVGWEEETQYF. The CDR3 nucleotides read TGTGCCTGGAGTGTAGGTTGGGAGGAGGAGACCCAGTACTTC.

CDR3 region: CAISDWEREGNEQYF. CDR3 bases: TGTGCCATCAGTGATTGGGAGCGGGAGGGCAACGAGCAGTACTTC. This chain uses TRBV10-3 with TRBJ2-7, with TRBD2 matching 10 bases. Per the germline V gene, CDR1 is ENHRY and CDR2 is SYGVKD. The CDR3 totals 15 residues. The ends lost 3 bases at V and 5 bases at J; junction bases unmatched: 7.

The rearrangement links TRBV27 to TRBJ1-5, with TRBD1 matching 9 bases. With 6 bases clipped from V and 6 bases from J, the junction kept 9 bases outside the gene matches. The CDR3 is 15 residues long. Germline CDR1 reads MNHEY; CDR2 reads SMNVEV (reference sequence). CDR3 residues: CASSRGQGNRQPQHF. The CDR3 DNA follows: TGTGCCAGCAGCCGGGGACAGGGAAACCGTCAGCCCCAGCATTTT.

Here the CDR3 reads CASSGTLVTYEQYF. CDR3 coding DNA: TGTGCCAGCAGCGGAACCCTAGTTACCTACGAGCAGTACTTC. This sequence joins TRBV6-5 and TRBJ2-7; D gene ambiguous. This CDR3 is built from 14 residues. Per the germline V gene, CDR1 is MNHEY and CDR2 is SVGAGI. V lost 6 bases and J 2 bases, leaving 14 bases between the germline ends.

The chain has TRBV21-1 and TRBJ2-2; the tabulated D call, TRBD2, remains unverified against the DNA. TRBV21-1 is termed a pseudogene. The CDR3 extends over 20 amino acids. CDR3 sequence (DNA): TGTGCCAGCAGCTTTATCTCCCCGGCTAGCGGGGGGGCGGTGGCCGGGGAGCTGTTTTTT. Translating it yields CASSFISPASGGAVAGELFF.

The chain joins TRBV3-1 (or the pseudogene TRBV3-2) to TRBJ1-6; D is uncertain. CDR1 is LGHDT and CDR2 is YNNKEL in the germline V gene (reference sequence). V dropped 2 bases and J dropped 5 bases, with 4 bases sitting between them. The CDR3 is 13 amino acids. This chain's CDR3 is CASSQQHNSPLHF. CDR3 nucleotide sequence: TGTGCCAGCAGCCAACAGCATAATTCACCCCTCCACTTT.

The rearrangement joins TRBV4-1 to TRBJ2-1; the match to TRBD2 covers 7 bases. The V gene's germline CDR1 is MGHRA and CDR2 YSYEKL. V lost 4 bases and J lost 8; bases outside the gene matches: 5. The CDR3 spans 13 residues. As DNA, the CDR3 is TGCGCCAGCAGCCCACTAGCGAGGCATGAGCAGTTCTTC. The encoded protein is CASSPLARHEQFF.

This clone was picked up one time. This chain connects TRBV7-2 to TRBJ2-1; 12 nucleotides agree with TRBD2. The CDR3 is 17 residues long. Germline V gene data show CDR1 as SGHTA and CDR2 as FQGNSA. The trim removed 5 bases at V and 5 bases at J, leaving 10 bases unmatched. Here the CDR3 DNA reads TGTGCCAGCAGCGGGGTAACTAGCGGGAGGCCAAACAATGAGCAGTTCTTC. This encodes CASSGVTSGRPNNEQFF.

This clone has more than one count but fewer than ten. In nucleotides, the CDR3 is TGTGCCAGCTCAATGCCAGAGGACAGTCGGGCCAACGTCCTGACTTTC. Protein product: CASSMPEDSRANVLTF. The rearrangement uses TRBV18 and TRBJ2-6, with a tentative D call TRBD1 (6 bases). Germline values: CDR1 KGHSH, CDR2 LQKENI. Trimming took 5 bases from V and 5 from J, leaving 16 bases between them. The CDR3 extends over 16 amino acids.

This clone has a single count. The chain couples TRBV2 to TRBJ2-3, with D unclear. CDR1 SNHLY and CDR2 FYNNEI come from the germline V gene. The CDR3 totals 15 residues. Trimming cost V 2 bases and J 4 bases, with 13 bases left between them. Here the CDR3 reads CASSEPHPDPDTQYF. CDR3 nucleotide sequence: TGTGCCAGCAGTGAACCCCACCCTGACCCAGATACGCAGTATTTT.

This clone was observed a handful of times. The gene calls are TRBV2 and TRBJ2-3, with D possibly TRBD1 on 6 matching bases. V lost 8 bases and J lost 2, with 11 bases in between. The CDR3 sequence is 13 residues long. CDR1 is SNHLY and CDR2 is FYNNEI in the germline V gene. CDR3: CASGGPFTDTQYF. In DNA, the CDR3 is TGTGCCAGCGGGGGCCCTTTCACAGATACGCAGTATTTT. Together with reference TRBV2 and TRBJ2-3, the CDR3 gives the full variable domain: EPEVTQTPSHQVTQMGQEVILRCVPISNHLYFYWYRQILGQKVEFLVSFYNNEISEKSEIFDDQFSVERPDGSNFTLKIRSTKLEDSAMYFCASGGPFTDTQYFGPGTRLTVL.

CDR3 loop: CASSFGWSPYEQYF. The CDR3, as DNA: TGTGCCAGCAGCTTCGGGTGGAGTCCCTACGAGCAGTACTTC. The J gene is TRBJ2-7, the V gene TRBV11-2; D gene ambiguous. CDR3 length: 14 amino acids. Germline V gene data show CDR1 as SGHAT and CDR2 as FQNNGV. V gave up 3 bases and J gave up 2 bases, with 11 bases separating them. The whole variable domain, remainder taken from reference TRBV11-2 and TRBJ2-7, is EAGVAQSPRYKIIEKRQSVAFWCNPISGHATLYWYQQILGQGPKLLIQFQNNGVVDDSQLPKDRFSAERLKGVDSTLKIQPAKLEDSAVYLCASSFGWSPYEQYFGPGTRLTVT.

A few counts support this clone. This chain uses TRBV7-9 with TRBJ2-7; TRBD1 is a possible D gene (5 bases). Trimming removed 7 bases at V and 3 bases at J, with 13 bases between. Germline lookup yields CDR1 SEHNR and CDR2 FQNEAQ (reference sequence). The CDR3 extends over 13 amino acids. The CDR3 DNA reads as TGTGCCAGCACCAGAAGGGGCAGCTACGAGCAGTACTTC. This encodes CASTRRGSYEQYF.

The chain recombines TRBV29-1 with TRBJ1-4; D is ambiguous. From germline, CDR1 is SQVTM and CDR2 ANQGSEA. Deletions cut 7 bases from V and 7 bases from J, with 16 bases between. There are 13 residues in the CDR3. The DNA for the CDR3 is TGCAGCGCTGACCCGGGATCGGGTGAAAAACTGTTTTTT. Translated: CSADPGSGEKLFF. Drawing the rest from reference TRBV29-1 and TRBJ1-4, the complete variable domain is SAVISQKPSRDICQRGTSLTIQCQVDSQVTMMFWYRQQPGQSLTLIATANQGSEATYESGFVIDKFPISRPNLTFSTLTVSNMSPEDSSIYLCSADPGSGEKLFFGSGTQLSVL.